This TCR beta chain was documented in a study of cytomegalovirus exposure and HLA in healthy donors. The PCR made use of 60 Vbeta and 13 Jbeta primers. Clones were sequenced by immunoSEQ multiplex PCR, and TCRdb holds only the in-frame ones, with some missing. The sample contains some 150,000 clones, 55% to 85% of which appear only once. It was healthy bone marrow donors who served as donors. Trimming removed 1 base at V and 10 bases at J, with 8 bases between. CDR3 length: 12 amino acids. Germline CDR1 MNHEY, CDR2 SMNVEV (reference sequence). This TCR came from a man in his forties in good health and CMV-seronegative. The chain couples TRBV27 to TRBJ2-1; D is undetermined. Specimen: PBMCs. Here the CDR3 DNA reads TGTGCCAGCAGTTTATTGAGAGGAGAGCAGTTCTTC. It yields the protein CASSLLRGEQFF.